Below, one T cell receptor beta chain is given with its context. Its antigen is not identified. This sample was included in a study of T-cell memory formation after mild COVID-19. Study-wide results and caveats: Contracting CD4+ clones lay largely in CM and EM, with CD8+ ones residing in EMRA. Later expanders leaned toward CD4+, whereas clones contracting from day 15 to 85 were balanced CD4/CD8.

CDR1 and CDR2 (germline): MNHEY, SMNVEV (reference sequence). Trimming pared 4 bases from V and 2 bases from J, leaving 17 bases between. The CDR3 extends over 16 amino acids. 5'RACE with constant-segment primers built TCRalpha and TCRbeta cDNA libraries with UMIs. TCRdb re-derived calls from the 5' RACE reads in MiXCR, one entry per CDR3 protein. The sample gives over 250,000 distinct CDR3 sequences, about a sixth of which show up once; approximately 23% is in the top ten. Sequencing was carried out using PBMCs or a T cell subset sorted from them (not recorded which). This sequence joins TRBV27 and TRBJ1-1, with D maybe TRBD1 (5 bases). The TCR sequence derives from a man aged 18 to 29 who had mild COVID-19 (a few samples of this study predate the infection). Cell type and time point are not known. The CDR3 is CASSYSLGGGNTEAFF. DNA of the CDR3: TGTGCCAGCAGTTACTCCCTCGGGGGTGGAAACACTGAAGCTTTCTTT.